The 11 T cell receptor beta chains presented below share a single source sample, sequenced in a study of blood T cells in healthy people across ages. Primers used in a second PCR of roughly 6 to 12 cycles were a sample-barcoded 5' primer and a J-beta primer mix. TCRdb called the 5' RACE reads again in MiXCR, with one record for every CDR3 protein. The sample gives over 1,500,000 distinct CDR3 sequences, roughly two fifths of which show up once; under 25% is in the top ten. Sequencing was carried out using blood. The origin of the receptors is a human donor in good health.

The chain is built from TRBV6-2 or TRBV6-3 and TRBJ2-5; 9 bases line up with TRBD1. Trimming cost V 6 bases and J 7 bases; bases outside gene matches: 15. The germline gives CDR1 MNHEY, CDR2 SVGEGT. The CDR3 runs to 16 residues. For the CDR3, the DNA is TGTGCCAGCAGGGACAGCGGACAGGGGCCCGTGGGGACCCAGTACTTC. This gives the protein CASRDSGQGPVGTQYF.

V and J are TRBV20-1 and TRBJ2-5; 9 bases map to TRBD2. The CDR3 has 14 amino acids. Germline assignment: CDR1 DFQATT and CDR2 SNEGSKA (reference sequence). J was trimmed by 5 bases and V by 4 bases; bases with no gene match: 8. CDR3 protein: CSAISGTSIETQYF. The CDR3 DNA reads TGCAGTGCTATCTCTGGGACTAGCATTGAGACCCAGTACTTC.

This chain links TRBV24-1 with TRBJ1-2; D is unclear. The V and J ends lost 4 bases and 4 bases respectively, with 9 bases between them. The CDR3 loop spans 13 amino acids. Germline V gene sequence: CDR1 KGHDR, CDR2 SFDVKD. The CDR3 DNA is TGTGCCACCAGTGACCATAACAGCTATGGCTACACCTTC. This encodes CATSDHNSYGYTF.

J is TRBJ1-2 and V is TRBV7-2; D call uncertain. Germline values: CDR1 SGHTA, CDR2 FQGNSA. Deletions cut 0 bases from V and 7 bases from J, with 9 bases between. The CDR3 is 13 residues long. CDR3 DNA: TGTGCCAGCAGCTTAGCGTCCTATGGTGGCTACACCTTC. This translates into CASSLASYGGYTF.

This chain joins TRBV3-1 and TRBJ1-1; D possibly corresponds to TRBD1 (5 bases). Trimming took 3 bases from V and 6 from J, leaving 14 bases between them. This CDR3 spans 14 amino acids. Germline V gene data show CDR1 as LGHDT and CDR2 as YNNKEL (reference sequence). The CDR3 nucleotides read TGTGCCAGCAGCCACAGGGTCCGTGGCGCTGAAGCTTTCTTT. This encodes CASSHRVRGAEAFF.

The CDR3 sequence is CASSQGGTAAKKLFF. CDR3 bases: TGCGCCAGCAGCCAAGGAGGGACCGCCGCAAAGAAACTGTTTTTT. The V call is TRBV4-3, the J call TRBJ1-4, with a tentative D call TRBD1 (5 bases). Trimming removed 1 base at V and 11 bases at J, with 17 bases between. The CDR3 is 15 amino acids. Germline V CDR1 and CDR2: LGHNA, YSLEER.

The chain links TRBV20-1 to TRBJ2-7; 9 bases map to TRBD1. CDR1 DFQATT and CDR2 SNEGSKA come from the germline V gene (reference sequence). The J segment lost 3 bases and the V segment lost 8 bases, leaving 5 bases of the junction unmatched. This CDR3 is built from 12 residues. CDR3 nucleotides: TGCAGTCTGACAGGGGGTCGCTACGAGCAGTACTTC. Amino acids: CSLTGGRYEQYF.

CDR3 protein: CATSTGLDRGYEQYF. The CDR3 nucleotides read TGTGCCACCAGCACCGGCCTGGACAGGGGTTACGAGCAGTACTTC. The chain joins TRBV15 to TRBJ2-7, with 9 bases lining up with TRBD1. After removal of 4 bases from V and 4 bases from J, the junction contained 8 bases not matched to a gene. The CDR3 contains 15 residues. Germline loops: CDR1 LNHNV, CDR2 YYDKDF (reference sequence).

This clonotype was detected a few times. The J gene is TRBJ1-1, the V gene TRBV6-2 or TRBV6-3; D gene ambiguous. The V end lost 6 bases, the J end lost 0 bases, and 8 bases lay between the germline ends. From germline, CDR1 is MNHEY and CDR2 SVGEGT. This CDR3 spans 13 amino acids. The CDR3 DNA reads TGTGCCAGCAGACGGGCACTGAACACTGAAGCTTTCTTT. Encoded protein: CASRRALNTEAFF.

The sample holds one count of this clonotype. The J gene is TRBJ1-6, the V gene TRBV5-1; D unresolved. CDR3 size: 16 residues. The germline V and J ends were trimmed by 5 bases and 0 bases, with 12 bases remaining between them. Germline values: CDR1 SGHRS, CDR2 YFSETQ. Here the CDR3 DNA reads TGCGCCAGCAGGATCGAAGCTAGCTCCTATAATTCACCCCTCCACTTT. This encodes CASRIEASSYNSPLHF.

The V and J genes are TRBV27 and TRBJ2-1; D is unclear. Trimming removed 7 bases from V and 1 base from J, with 11 bases in between. The V gene's germline CDR1 is MNHEY and CDR2 SMNVEV (reference sequence). The CDR3 totals 14 residues. In DNA, the CDR3 is TGTGCCAGCAAGGCCATCGTGTCCTACAATGAGCAGTTCTTC. It translates to CASKAIVSYNEQFF.